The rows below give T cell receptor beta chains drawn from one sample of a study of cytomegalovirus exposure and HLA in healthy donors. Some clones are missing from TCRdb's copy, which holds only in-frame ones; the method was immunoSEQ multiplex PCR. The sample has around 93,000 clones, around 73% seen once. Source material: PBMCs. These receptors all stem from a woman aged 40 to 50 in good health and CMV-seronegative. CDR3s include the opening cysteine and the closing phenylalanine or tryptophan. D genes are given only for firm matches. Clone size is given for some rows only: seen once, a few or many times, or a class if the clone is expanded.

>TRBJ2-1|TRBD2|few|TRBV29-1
CSVGELAGDNEQFF
TGCAGCGTTGGGGAACTAGCGGGGGACAATGAGCAGTTCTTC
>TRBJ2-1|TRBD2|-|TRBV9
CASSLAGTGEQFF
TGTGCCAGCTCCCTAGCGGGAACGGGTGAGCAGTTCTTC
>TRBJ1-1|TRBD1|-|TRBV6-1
CASRWTGMNTEAFF
TGTGCCAGCAGATGGACAGGGATGAACACTGAAGCTTTCTTT
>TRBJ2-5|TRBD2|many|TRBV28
CASSPLTSGSFYETQYF
TGTGCCAGCAGTCCTCTGACTAGCGGGAGTTTCTATGAGACCCAGTACTTC
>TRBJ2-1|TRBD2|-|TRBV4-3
CASSQALRTTSGDYNEQFF
TGCGCCAGCAGCCAAGCCCTCCGGACGACTAGCGGGGACTACAATGAGCAGTTCTTC
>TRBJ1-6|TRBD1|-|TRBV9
CASSVAGTVLNSPLHF
TGTGCCAGCAGCGTAGCCGGGACAGTTCTTAATTCACCCCTCCACTTT
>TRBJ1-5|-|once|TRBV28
CASSLSGSGGNQPQHF
TGTGCCAGCAGTTTGTCGGGGAGTGGGGGCAATCAGCCCCAGCATTTT
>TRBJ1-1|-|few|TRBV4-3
CASSQRQPNTEAFF
TGCGCCAGCAGCCAAAGACAGCCGAACACTGAAGCTTTCTTT
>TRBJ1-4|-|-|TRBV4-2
CASSPWTETNEKLFF
TGTGCCAGCAGCCCCTGGACAGAAACTAATGAAAAACTGTTTTTT
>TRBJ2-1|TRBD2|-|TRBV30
CAWSPGGSYNEQFF
TGTGCCTGGAGCCCGGGGGGGTCCTACAATGAGCAGTTCTTC
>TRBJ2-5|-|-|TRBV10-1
CASSESLTGSQETQYF
TGCGCCAGCAGTGAGTCCCTGACTGGATCCCAAGAGACCCAGTACTTC
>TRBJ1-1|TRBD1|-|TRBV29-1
CSVGQGPNTEAFF
TGCAGCGTTGGACAGGGGCCGAACACTGAAGCTTTCTTT
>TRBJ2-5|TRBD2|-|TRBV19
CASSMGTAGEWEAQYF
TGTGCCAGTAGTATGGGTACAGCGGGAGAGTGGGAGGCCCAGTACTTC
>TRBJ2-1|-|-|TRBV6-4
CASSASGLSSYNEQFF
TGTGCCAGCAGCGCGTCGGGACTTAGCTCCTACAATGAGCAGTTCTTC